What follows describes a single T cell receptor beta chain. What it recognizes is unknown. This sample was taken from a study of a mutant IDH1 vaccine in newly diagnosed glioma. Study details: Beginning 4-6 weeks after radiotherapy alone, or with temozolomide cycles, vaccination took place.

This table comes from immunoSEQ multiplex PCR, and its TCRdb copy is limited to in-frame clones, with some not included. The table records tens of thousands of clones, around 90% of them present only once. From germline, CDR1 is SGHRS and CDR2 YFSETQ. The CDR3 runs 17 residues. The V gene end was trimmed by 0 bases and the J gene end by 7 bases; junction bases not matched to a gene: 13. Stated time point: week 11, during vaccination. Each dose delivered 300 ug of mutant IDH1 20-mer peptide subcutaneously with imiquimod. The chain links TRBV5-1 to TRBJ2-1, with 7 bases identical to TRBD2. The sequencing used PBMCs, collected from a glioma patient whose treatment included an IDH1 peptide vaccine. This TCR came from a young man with glioma. CDR3 sequence: CASSLAGAGDRRNEQFF. In nucleotides, the CDR3 is TGCGCCAGCAGCTTGGCCGGGGCGGGAGACCGGCGAAATGAGCAGTTCTTC.